These 25 T cell receptor beta chains originate from one sample sequenced in a study of low-dose radiotherapy and immunotherapy resistance in tumors. Specified time point: before trial treatment. TRAV and TRBV primers primed cDNA for both TCRalpha and TCRbeta. It was with a constant-region primer and a V-primer adapter that TCRs were amplified over approximately 20 PCR cycles. A single record per CDR3 protein comes from TCRdb applying MiXCR to the reads. The sample shows over 55,000 distinct CDR3 sequences, around 29% of them seen only once. The source material was PBMCs, sampled before treatment. Source of these receptors: a female donor with ovarian cancer.

This clonotype was recorded at least ten times. The rearrangement links TRBV14 to TRBJ2-1, with D perhaps TRBD2 (5 bases). The CDR3 length is 12 residues. The germline V gene has CDR1 SGHDN and CDR2 FVKESK. Trimming took 6 bases from V and 10 from J, leaving 13 bases between them. This CDR3 reads CASSYAGEEQFF. The CDR3, as DNA: TGTGCCAGCAGTTACGCCGGGGAGGAGCAGTTCTTC.

There are many counts of this clonotype. This CDR3 reads CASSPGGLRDTQYF. The CDR3, as DNA: TGTGCCAGCAGCCCAGGGGGTTTACGCGATACGCAGTATTTT. This sequence joins TRBV7-3 and TRBJ2-3, with 7 bases fitting TRBD1. The ends lost 5 bases at V and 6 bases at J; junction bases unmatched: 8. This CDR3 is built from 14 residues. Germline CDR1 is SGHTA and CDR2 is FQGTGA.

The V and J genes are TRBV28 and TRBJ2-1, with 7 bases fitting TRBD2. Germline V gene data show CDR1 as MDHEN and CDR2 as SYDVKM. The CDR3 runs to 16 residues. J gave up 1 base and V 5 bases, and 8 bases lay outside the gene matches. The CDR3 nucleotides read TGTGCCAGCAGTGCAGGTGGCGGGAGTTCCTACAATGAGCAGTTCTTC. Its protein is CASSAGGGSSYNEQFF.

The chain links TRBV5-5 to TRBJ2-1; 7 bases align to TRBD1. V shed 0 bases, J shed 2 bases, and the junction held 8 bases outside the gene matches. Per germline, CDR1 SGHKS and CDR2 YYEKEE (reference sequence). The CDR3 consists of 17 residues. The CDR3 sequence: CASSLARQGWTYNEQFF. Written as DNA, the CDR3 is TGTGCCAGCAGCTTGGCCCGACAGGGTTGGACCTACAATGAGCAGTTCTTC.

This clonotype was detected ten times or more. The rearrangement uses TRBV11-3 and TRBJ1-1, with D possibly being TRBD1 (6 bases). CDR1 and CDR2 from the germline V gene are SGHNT and YENEEA. This CDR3 is built from 14 residues. The V gene lost 5 bases and the J gene lost 5 bases, with 15 bases spanning the gap. CDR3 residues: CASSPQRGPTEAFF. In DNA form, the CDR3 reads TGTGCCAGCAGCCCACAGCGGGGGCCGACTGAAGCTTTCTTT.

This clonotype was seen ten or more times. This chain links TRBV19 with TRBJ2-1, with 11 bases identical to TRBD2. Germline loops: CDR1 LNHDA, CDR2 SQIVND (reference sequence). Unmatched junction bases numbered 5, after V lost 7 bases and J lost 3 bases. The CDR3 totals 15 residues. CDR3 sequence reads: CASNRLAGGYNEQFF. The CDR3 nucleotides read TGTGCCAGTAATAGGCTAGCGGGAGGCTACAATGAGCAGTTCTTC.

Turning to this clonotype: Given a much more abundant clone one base away, this may be a read error. The genes are TRBV20-1 and TRBJ1-1; D call uncertain. The CDR3 contains 13 residues. Looked up from germline, CDR1 is DFQATT and CDR2 is SNEGSKA (reference sequence). The DNA of the CDR3 is TGCAGTGTCGCGAAGGAGGGTTACACTGAAACTTTCTTT. This codes for CSVAKEGYTETFF.

The chain recombines TRBV5-1 with TRBJ1-1; a possible D gene is TRBD1 (5 bases). This CDR3 spans 13 amino acids. Germline CDR1 and CDR2: SGHRS and YFSETQ. The V end was cut by 4 bases, the J end by 5 bases, with 12 bases between. The CDR3 loop is CASSAPAGTEAFF. CDR3 sequence (DNA): TGCGCCAGCAGCGCCCCAGCAGGGACTGAAGCTTTCTTT.

The chain recombines TRBV12-3 or TRBV12-4 with TRBJ2-7, with 7 bases matching TRBD1. The ends lost 5 bases at V and 0 bases at J; junction bases unmatched: 4. The CDR3 is 14 residues long. This CDR3 is CASSAGGSSYEQYF. CDR3 in DNA: TGTGCCAGCAGTGCAGGGGGTTCCTCCTACGAGCAGTACTTC.

Note on this clonotype: A single base separates this from a much larger clone, so it may be a read error. CDR3 nucleotide sequence: TGTGCCAGCAGTCTCCGTGCCCAGGAGGGTAATGAGCAGTTCTTC. Amino acid sequence: CASSLRAQEGNEQFF. This chain uses TRBV27 with TRBJ2-1; perhaps TRBD2 as D (6 bases). The germline V gene has CDR1 MNHEY and CDR2 SMNVEV (reference sequence). The CDR3 spans 15 residues. V was trimmed by 5 bases and J by 7 bases, leaving 18 bases between them.

This clonotype was detected ten times or more. The V call is TRBV11-3, the J call TRBJ2-7, with a possible D match to TRBD2 (6 bases). Trimming left V 3 bases short and J 2 bases short, with 14 bases between. The CDR3 covers 15 residues. CDR1 SGHNT and CDR2 YENEEA come from the germline V gene. CDR3 residues: CASSFSLASTYEQYF. CDR3 coding DNA: TGTGCCAGCAGCTTTTCCCTAGCGAGCACCTACGAGCAGTACTTC.

This clonotype was seen ten or more times. The rearrangement joins TRBV18 to TRBJ1-6; D perhaps matches TRBD1 (5 bases). The V end was cut by 4 bases, the J end by 5 bases, with 12 bases between. Germline V gives CDR1 KGHSH, CDR2 LQKENI. CDR3 length equals 15 residues. This chain's CDR3 is CASSQDNRHNSPLHF. DNA of the CDR3: TGTGCCAGCTCACAGGACAACCGACATAATTCACCCCTCCACTTT.

This clonotype was counted at least ten times. This chain joins TRBV7-2 and TRBJ2-7; 7 bases line up with TRBD1. This CDR3 has 13 amino acids. V was pared by 5 bases and J by 3 bases, with 4 bases of the junction left unmatched. The germline V gene has CDR1 SGHTA and CDR2 FQGNSA. CDR3 sequence: CASSQGQIYEQYF. As DNA, the CDR3 is TGTGCCAGCAGCCAGGGACAGATCTACGAGCAGTACTTC.

This clonotype was counted many times. This chain connects TRBV25-1 to TRBJ2-5; no reliable D call. CDR3 length: 12 amino acids. Germline V gene sequence: CDR1 MGHDK, CDR2 SYGVNS. Deletions cut 4 bases from V and 0 bases from J, with 3 bases between. The CDR3 spells CASSAYQETQYF. The DNA for the CDR3 is TGTGCCAGCAGTGCGTACCAAGAGACCCAGTACTTC.

This clonotype occurred many times. The rearrangement links TRBV2 to TRBJ2-7; weak D call: TRBD1 (6 bases). Deletions cut 7 bases from V and 6 bases from J, with 13 bases between. The CDR3 covers 12 residues. Germline assignment: CDR1 SNHLY and CDR2 FYNNEI. The CDR3 DNA sequence: TGTGCCAGCAAAGTAGACAGGTCCGAGCAGTACTTC. Translated, it gives CASKVDRSEQYF.

This sequence joins TRBV7-2 and TRBJ2-1, with 9 bases that match TRBD2. The CDR3 runs 16 residues. Unmatched junction bases numbered 2, after V lost 1 base and J lost 1 base. Germline-derived CDR1 and CDR2 are SGHTA and FQGNSA. CDR3 DNA: TGTGCCAGCAGCTTAGATAGCGGGAGTTCCTACAATGAGCAGTTCTTC. It yields the protein CASSLDSGSSYNEQFF.

This clonotype was found many times. The chain combines TRBV7-3 with TRBJ1-5; D remains unclear. V lost 5 bases and J 4 bases, leaving 9 bases between the germline ends. In germline, CDR1 is SGHTA, CDR2 FQGTGA. The CDR3 is made up of 13 amino acids. The CDR3 spells CASSIDGNQPQHF. Written as DNA, the CDR3 is TGTGCCAGCAGCATAGACGGGAATCAGCCCCAGCATTTT.

The chain uses TRBV27 and TRBJ2-7; 10 bases are shared with TRBD2. Trimming cost V 5 bases and J 3 bases; bases outside gene matches: 1. Germline CDR1 is MNHEY and CDR2 is SMNVEV (reference sequence). There are 13 residues in the CDR3. In DNA form, the CDR3 reads TGTGCCAGCAGTCGGACTAGCGGCTACGAGCAGTACTTC. It translates to CASSRTSGYEQYF.

Concerning this clonotype itself: This likely came from a read error, as a far larger clone is one base away. V is TRBV7-2 and J is TRBJ2-1; D is possibly TRBD1 (5 bases). The CDR3 is made up of 15 amino acids. V was shortened by 0 bases and J by 10 bases, with 16 bases between the two germline ends. Germline V CDR1 and CDR2: SGHTA, FQGNSA. DNA for the CDR3: TGTGCCAGCAGCTTAGCTGGACAAGGCTCCTACGAGCAGTTCTTC. Encoded protein: CASSLAGQGSYEQFF.

This clonotype was detected only once. A far more abundant clone sits one base away, making this likely a read error. V gene TRBV6-8 combines with J gene TRBJ1-1; possible D gene TRBD1, 5 bases. V was trimmed by 6 bases and J by 0 bases, leaving 11 bases between them. The germline CDR1 and CDR2 sequences are MNHGY and SAAAGT. This CDR3 has 14 residues. The CDR3 DNA sequence: TGTGCCAGCAGGTACAGGCCCCTGAACACTGAAGCTTTCTTT. It is translated as CASRYRPLNTEAFF.

This clonotype was seen ten or more times. The chain recombines TRBV12-3 or TRBV12-4 with TRBJ2-7, with D possibly matching TRBD1 (5 bases). The germline V and J ends were trimmed by 3 bases and 0 bases, with 12 bases remaining between them. This CDR3 comprises 15 residues. The CDR3 is CASSFGQGSSYEQYF. The CDR3 bases are TGTGCCAGCAGTTTCGGTCAGGGAAGCTCCTACGAGCAGTACTTC.

This clonotype came up many times. V gene TRBV9 combines with J gene TRBJ2-2; D ambiguous. This CDR3 spans 14 amino acids. V was clipped by 4 bases and J by 6 bases, with 13 bases between them. Germline V gene sequence: CDR1 SGDLS, CDR2 YYNGEE. The CDR3 DNA reads as TGTGCCAGCAGCCCATCCTTACTATCCGGGGAGCTGTTTTTT. It specifies CASSPSLLSGELFF.

Comments on this clonotype: Germline and junction disagree at one end, which may indicate a read error. CDR3 DNA: TGTGCCAGCAGCTTGCCCATGACTAGCGGGACCACAGATACGCAGTATTTT. Protein product: CASSLPMTSGTTDTQYF. This rearrangement joins TRBV5-3 to TRBJ2-3; TRBD2 agrees at 11 bases. TRBV5-3 is known as an ORF, though its function is uncertain. The CDR3 has 17 residues.

The J gene is TRBJ2-7, the V gene TRBV3-1; D is perhaps TRBD2 (6 bases). V lost 4 bases and J lost 3, with 13 bases in between. The CDR3 is made up of 14 amino acids. Germline CDR1 LGHDT, CDR2 YNNKEL (reference sequence). The CDR3 loop reads CASSRDSPLYEQYF. The DNA of the CDR3 is TGTGCCAGCAGCCGGGACTCGCCACTCTACGAGCAGTACTTC.

The chain combines TRBV19 with TRBJ2-5, with D perhaps given as TRBD1 or TRBD2 (6 bases each). This CDR3 region has 15 residues. The germline CDR1 and CDR2 sequences are LNHDA and SQIVND (reference sequence). V shed 4 bases and J shed 1 base, with 13 bases lying between them. CDR3 in DNA: TGTGCCAGTAGTAACACGCGGGACATCCAAGAGACCCAGTACTTC. Protein: CASSNTRDIQETQYF.